This T cell receptor beta chain appears in the sequencing data of a study of T cell repertoires in cytomegalovirus infection. Study at large: Shared public TCR beta signatures pointed to both CMV infection and a matching HLA type. Overall study results and limits: Dominant in the ex vivo response were TCR beta clonotypes restricted by HLA-C and specific for CMV. Carriers of CMV plus the relevant HLA were identified by cumulative public TCR beta family frequency.

TCRdb passed the reads through MiXCR, listing each CDR3 protein once. Altogether around 350,000 distinct CDR3 sequences are present, 15% to 20% being singletons, with the ten largest covering about 10%. In regard to this clonotype: Antigen unknown. The junction does not match germline at one end; this may be a read error.

The sample was PBMCs. This TCR was sampled from a human donor in good health (CMV status not recorded). Some clones in this sample may be carry-over from other donors' samples.

CDR3 bases: TGTGCCAGCAGCTTGGCACTAGCGGGAGGCCCGAGAAGCTACAATGAGCAGTTCTTC. Translation gives CASSLALAGGPRSYNEQFF. V is TRBV5-3 and J is TRBJ2-1, with 12 nucleotides matching TRBD2. TRBV5-3 is reported as an ORF; its role is uncertain. The CDR3 sequence is 19 residues long.